The table lists the clone carrying this T cell receptor beta chain with a few counts. No antigen is known for it. TCRdb used MiXCR to reprocess the 5' RACE reads, holding one entry per CDR3 protein. There are 450,000 to 600,000 distinct CDR3 sequences in the sample; 20% to 25% occur only once, and around 0.5% lies in the top ten. This specimen comes from a study of identical twins. Notes on the study in general: Memory repertoires lacked the insertion deficit that abundant cord blood beta clonotypes showed.

The same data also contributed to another study, on yellow fever vaccine responses in identical twins.

The TCR originated in a young woman in good health. Sequenced input: CD4+ T cells sorted from blood.

CDR3: CASSQSGRYGYTF. As DNA, the CDR3 is TGCGCCAGCAGCCAATCCGGCCGCTATGGCTACACCTTC. V usage is TRBV4-1 and J usage is TRBJ1-2; D uncertain. V dropped 2 bases and J dropped 4 bases, with 8 bases sitting between them. The CDR3 is 13 amino acids. Germline CDR1 MGHRA, CDR2 YSYEKL.